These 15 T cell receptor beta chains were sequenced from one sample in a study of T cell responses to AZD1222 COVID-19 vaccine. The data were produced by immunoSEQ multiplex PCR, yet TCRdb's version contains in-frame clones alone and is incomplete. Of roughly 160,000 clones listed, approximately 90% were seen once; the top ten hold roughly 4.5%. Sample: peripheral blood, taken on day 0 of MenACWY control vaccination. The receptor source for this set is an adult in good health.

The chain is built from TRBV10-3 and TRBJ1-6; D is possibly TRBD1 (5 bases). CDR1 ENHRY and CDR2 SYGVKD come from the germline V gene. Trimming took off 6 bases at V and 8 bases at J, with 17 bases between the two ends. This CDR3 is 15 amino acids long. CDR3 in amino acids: CAISIRGDGDSPLHF. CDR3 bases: TGTGCCATCAGCATAAGAGGGGATGGGGATTCACCCCTCCACTTT.

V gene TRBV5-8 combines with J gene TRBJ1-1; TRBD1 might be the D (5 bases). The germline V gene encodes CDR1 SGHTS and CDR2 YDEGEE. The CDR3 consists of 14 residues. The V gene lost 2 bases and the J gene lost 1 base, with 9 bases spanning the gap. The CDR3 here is CASSFRRGNTEAFF. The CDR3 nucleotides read TGTGCCAGCAGCTTCCGGAGGGGGAACACTGAAGCTTTCTTT.

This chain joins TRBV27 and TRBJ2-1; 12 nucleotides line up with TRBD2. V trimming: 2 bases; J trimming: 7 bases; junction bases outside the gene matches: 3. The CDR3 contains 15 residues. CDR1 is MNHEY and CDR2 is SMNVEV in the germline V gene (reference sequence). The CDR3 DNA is TGTGCCAGCAGTTTACTAGCGGGAGGGCTTAATGAGCAGTTCTTC. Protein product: CASSLLAGGLNEQFF.

The CDR3 sequence is CASSLLATSGRGNEQFF. The CDR3 bases are TGTGCCAGCAGTTTACTCGCGACTAGCGGGAGAGGGAATGAGCAGTTCTTC. The chain is built from TRBV28 and TRBJ2-1; 12 nucleotides line up with TRBD2. The germline gives CDR1 MDHEN, CDR2 SYDVKM. The CDR3 totals 17 residues. Germline trimming cut 2 bases from V and 7 bases from J; bases unmatched to any gene: 9.

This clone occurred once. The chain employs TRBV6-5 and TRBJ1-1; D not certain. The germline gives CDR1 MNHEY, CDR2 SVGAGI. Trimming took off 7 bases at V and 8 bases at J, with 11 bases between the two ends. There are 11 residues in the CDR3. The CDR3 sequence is CASTFSGEAFF. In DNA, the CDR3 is TGTGCCAGCACCTTTTCTGGCGAAGCTTTCTTT.

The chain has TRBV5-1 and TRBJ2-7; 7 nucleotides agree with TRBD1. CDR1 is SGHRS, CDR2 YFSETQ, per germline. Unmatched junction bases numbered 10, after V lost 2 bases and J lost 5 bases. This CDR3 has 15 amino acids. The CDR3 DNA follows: TGCGCCAGCAGCTTTTGGGGACAGCAGCCGAACGAGCAGTACTTC. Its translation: CASSFWGQQPNEQYF. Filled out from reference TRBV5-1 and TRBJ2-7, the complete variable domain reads KAGVTQTPRYLIKTRGQQVTLSCSPISGHRSVSWYQQTPGQGLQFLFEYFSETQRNKGNFPGRFSGRQFSNSRSEMNVSTLELGDSALYLCASSFWGQQPNEQYFGPGTRLTVT.

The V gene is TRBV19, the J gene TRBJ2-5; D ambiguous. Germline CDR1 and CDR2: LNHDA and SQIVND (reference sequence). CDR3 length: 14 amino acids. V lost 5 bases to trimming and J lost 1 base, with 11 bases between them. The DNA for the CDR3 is TGTGCCAGTAGTCCATCGACAACCCAAGAGACCCAGTACTTC. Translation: CASSPSTTQETQYF.

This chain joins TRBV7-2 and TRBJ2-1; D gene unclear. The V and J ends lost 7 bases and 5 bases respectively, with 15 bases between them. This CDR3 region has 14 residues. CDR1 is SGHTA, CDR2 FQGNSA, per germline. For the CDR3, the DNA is TGTGCCAGCACCCCTAGACGCCCCAACAATGAGCAGTTCTTC. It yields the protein CASTPRRPNNEQFF. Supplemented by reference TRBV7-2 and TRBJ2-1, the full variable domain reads GAGVSQSPSNKVTEKGKDVELRCDPISGHTALYWYRQSLGQGLEFLIYFQGNSAPDKSGLPSDRFSAERTGGSVSTLTIQRTQQEDSAVYLCASTPRRPNNEQFFGPGTRLTVL.

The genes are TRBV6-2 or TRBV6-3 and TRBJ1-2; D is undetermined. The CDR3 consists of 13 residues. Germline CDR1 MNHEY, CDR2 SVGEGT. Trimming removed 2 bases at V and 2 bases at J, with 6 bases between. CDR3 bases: TGTGCCAGCAGTTACGACGGGAACTATGGCTACACCTTC. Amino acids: CASSYDGNYGYTF.

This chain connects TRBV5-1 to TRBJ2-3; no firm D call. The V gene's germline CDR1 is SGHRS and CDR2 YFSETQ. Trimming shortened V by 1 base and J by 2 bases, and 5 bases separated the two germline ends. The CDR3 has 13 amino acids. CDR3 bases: TGCGCCAGCAGCTTGCCAGCCACAGATACGCAGTATTTT. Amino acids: CASSLPATDTQYF. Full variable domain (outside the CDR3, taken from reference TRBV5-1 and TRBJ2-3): KAGVTQTPRYLIKTRGQQVTLSCSPISGHRSVSWYQQTPGQGLQFLFEYFSETQRNKGNFPGRFSGRQFSNSRSEMNVSTLELGDSALYLCASSLPATDTQYFGPGTRLTVL.

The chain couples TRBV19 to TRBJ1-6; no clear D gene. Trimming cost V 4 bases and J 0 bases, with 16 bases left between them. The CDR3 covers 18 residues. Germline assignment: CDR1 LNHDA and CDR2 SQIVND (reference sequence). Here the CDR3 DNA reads TGTGCCAGTAGTACGGCTTTAAGGGCGAGCTCCTATAATTCACCCCTCCACTTT. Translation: CASSTALRASSYNSPLHF.

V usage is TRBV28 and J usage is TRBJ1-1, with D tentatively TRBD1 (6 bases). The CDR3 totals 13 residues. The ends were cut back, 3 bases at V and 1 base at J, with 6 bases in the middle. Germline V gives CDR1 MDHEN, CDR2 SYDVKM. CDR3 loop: CASSFRGNTEAFF. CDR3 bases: TGTGCCAGCAGTTTCAGGGGGAACACTGAAGCTTTCTTT.

The CDR3 here is CAWSETGVYEQYF. The DNA for the CDR3 is TGTGCCTGGAGTGAGACAGGGGTCTACGAGCAGTACTTC. This chain joins TRBV30 and TRBJ2-7, with 8 positions matching TRBD1. CDR3 size: 13 residues. The ends lost 1 base at V and 3 bases at J; junction bases unmatched: 2. CDR1 is GTSNPN, CDR2 SVGIG, per germline (reference sequence).

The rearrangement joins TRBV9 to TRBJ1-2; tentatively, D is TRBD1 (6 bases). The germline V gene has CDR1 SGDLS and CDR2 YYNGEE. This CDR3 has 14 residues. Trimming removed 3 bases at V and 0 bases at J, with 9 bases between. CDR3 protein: CASSDGQTNYGYTF. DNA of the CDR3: TGTGCCAGCAGCGATGGACAGACTAACTATGGCTACACCTTC.

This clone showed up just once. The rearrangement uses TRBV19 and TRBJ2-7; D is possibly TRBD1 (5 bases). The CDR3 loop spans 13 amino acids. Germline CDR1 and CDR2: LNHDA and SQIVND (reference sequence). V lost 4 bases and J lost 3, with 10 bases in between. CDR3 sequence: CASSKTQGYEQYF. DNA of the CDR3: TGTGCCAGTAGTAAGACCCAGGGCTACGAGCAGTACTTC.